This T cell receptor beta chain comes out of a study of T cell responses to AZD1222 COVID-19 vaccine. Study outcomes and limitations: Nearly half of spike-specific TCRs reportedly target variant regions that are unmutated in the B.1.351 and B.1.1.7 variants. The CD4 TCRs associated with vaccination extended across spike and predominated at 160-218 and 743-854. Only a handful of AZD1222 recipients were seropositive at baseline. White British ancestry dominated among donors, who included more females, and clonal diversity was possibly underestimated.

The V and J ends lost 6 bases and 1 base, in that order; junction bases with no gene match: 5. The germline V gene has CDR1 SGHRS and CDR2 YFSETQ. The CDR3 spans 15 residues. With respect to this clone: The target antigen is unknown.

Produced via immunoSEQ multiplex PCR; TCRdb's table is partial and in-frame only. The table records around 200,000 clones, approximately 94% of them present only once. The chain combines TRBV5-1 with TRBJ2-2; 8 bases are shared with TRBD2. The receptor was derived from an adult who received the AZD1222 COVID-19 vaccine. Sequences were derived from peripheral blood, sampled 28 days after the second AZD1222 dose. The CDR3 DNA follows: TGCGCCAGCAAAGGACTAGCAGGGAACACCGGGGAGCTGTTTTTT. Residues: CASKGLAGNTGELFF.